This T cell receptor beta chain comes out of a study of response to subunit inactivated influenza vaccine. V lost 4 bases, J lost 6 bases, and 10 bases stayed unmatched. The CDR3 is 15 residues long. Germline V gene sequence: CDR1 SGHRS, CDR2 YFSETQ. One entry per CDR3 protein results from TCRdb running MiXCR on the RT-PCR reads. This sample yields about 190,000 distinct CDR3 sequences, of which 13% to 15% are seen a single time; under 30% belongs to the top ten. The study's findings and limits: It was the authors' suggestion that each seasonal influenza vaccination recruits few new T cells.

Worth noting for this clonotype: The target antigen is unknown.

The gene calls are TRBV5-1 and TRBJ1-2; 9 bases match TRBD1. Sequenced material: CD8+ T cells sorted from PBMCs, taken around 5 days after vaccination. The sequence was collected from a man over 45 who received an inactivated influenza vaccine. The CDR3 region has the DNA TGCGCCAGCAGCCTGTGGACAGGGGATCCCCATGGCTACACCTTC. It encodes CASSLWTGDPHGYTF.